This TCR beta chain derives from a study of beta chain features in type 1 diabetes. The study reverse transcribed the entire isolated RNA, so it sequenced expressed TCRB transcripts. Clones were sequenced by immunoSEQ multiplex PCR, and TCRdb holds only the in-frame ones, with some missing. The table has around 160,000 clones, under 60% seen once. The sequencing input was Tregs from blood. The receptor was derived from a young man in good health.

In nucleotides, the CDR3 is TGTGCCAGCAGCCCCCGGGGAGCGGGAGGCCACGGGGAGCTGTTTTTT. As protein: CASSPRGAGGHGELFF. The chain is built from TRBV7-9 and TRBJ2-2, with 9 bases matching TRBD2. The CDR3 extends over 16 amino acids. J gave up 7 bases and V 5 bases, and 11 bases lay outside the gene matches. CDR1 is SEHNR and CDR2 is FQNEAQ in the germline V gene (reference sequence).